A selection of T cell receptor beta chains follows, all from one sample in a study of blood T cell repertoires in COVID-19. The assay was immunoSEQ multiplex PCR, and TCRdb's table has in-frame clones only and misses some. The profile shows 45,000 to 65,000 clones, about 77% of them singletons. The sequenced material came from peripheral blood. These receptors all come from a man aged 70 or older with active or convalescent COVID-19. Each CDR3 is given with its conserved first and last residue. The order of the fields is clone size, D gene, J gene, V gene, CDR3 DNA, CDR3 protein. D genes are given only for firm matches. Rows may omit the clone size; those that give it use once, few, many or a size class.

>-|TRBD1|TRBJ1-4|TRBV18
TGTGCCAGCTCATTTGCCCCTAGACAGGGGACAAATGAAAAACTGTTTTTT
CASSFAPRQGTNEKLFF
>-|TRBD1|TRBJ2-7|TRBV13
TGTGCCAGCAGCTTTCGACAGGGGTTGGCCTACGAGCAGTACTTC
CASSFRQGLAYEQYF
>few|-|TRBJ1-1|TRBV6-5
TGTGCCAGCCCTATCAGGGGTGAAGCTTTCTTT
CASPIRGEAFF
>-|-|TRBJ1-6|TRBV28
TGTGCCAGCACCCTCCGGGAGGCACGATCACCCCTCCACTTT
CASTLREARSPLHF
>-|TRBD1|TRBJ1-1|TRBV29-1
TGCAGCGCAGGACAGGGGAACACTGAAGCTTTCTTT
CSAGQGNTEAFF
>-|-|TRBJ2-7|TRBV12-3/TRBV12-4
TGTGCCAGCAGCCGGGACTTTTCCTACGAGCAGTACTTC
CASSRDFSYEQYF
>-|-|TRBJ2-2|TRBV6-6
TGTGCCAGCAGCAGGGTTCCCGGGGAGCTGTTTTTT
CASSRVPGELFF
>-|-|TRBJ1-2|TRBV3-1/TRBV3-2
TGTGCCAGCAGCCAAGGGCCCCTTAGAGGAGGGTATGGCTACACCTTC
CASSQGPLRGGYGYTF
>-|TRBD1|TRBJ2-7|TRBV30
TGTGCCGGGGGACAGGGGGCTTTCGAGCAGTACTTC
CAGGQGAFEQYF
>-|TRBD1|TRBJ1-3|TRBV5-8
TGTGCCAGCAGCTTCGACGACAGGGCTGGAAACACCATATATTTT
CASSFDDRAGNTIYF
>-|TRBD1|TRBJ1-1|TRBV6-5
TGTGCCAGCAGTTACTCGACCCGGACAGGGGACACTGAAGCTTTCTTT
CASSYSTRTGDTEAFF